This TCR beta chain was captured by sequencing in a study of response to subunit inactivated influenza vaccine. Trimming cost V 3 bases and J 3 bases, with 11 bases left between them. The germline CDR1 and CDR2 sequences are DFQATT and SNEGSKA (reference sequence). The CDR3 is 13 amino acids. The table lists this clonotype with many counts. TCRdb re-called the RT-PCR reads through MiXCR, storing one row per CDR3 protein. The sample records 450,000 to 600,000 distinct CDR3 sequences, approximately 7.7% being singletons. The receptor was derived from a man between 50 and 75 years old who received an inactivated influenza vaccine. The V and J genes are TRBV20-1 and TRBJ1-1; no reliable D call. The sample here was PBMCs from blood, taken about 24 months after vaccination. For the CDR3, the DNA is TGCAGTGCTAGGCCCGGACGGGACACTGAAGCTTTCTTT. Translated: CSARPGRDTEAFF.